This T cell receptor (beta chain) comes out of a study of OX40 agonist ivuxolimab in advanced cancers. The data were produced by immunoSEQ multiplex PCR, yet TCRdb's version contains in-frame clones alone and is incomplete. The sample shows approximately 89,000 clones, about nine tenths of them seen only once. This clone was detected once. Germline V gives CDR1 SGHVS, CDR2 FNYEAQ. The V and J ends lost 2 bases and 7 bases respectively, with 8 bases between them. The CDR3 runs 13 residues. The chain employs TRBV7-6 and TRBJ2-2, with D uncertain. This material consisted of CD4+ or CD8+ T cells sorted from blood, taken in a trial of the OX40 agonist ivuxolimab. The sequence came from an adult with an advanced solid tumor such as melanoma, head and neck, liver or kidney cancer. CDR3 nucleotide sequence: TGTGCCAGCAGCTTAATGGCGGACGGGGAGCTGTTTTTT. Translation gives CASSLMADGELFF.